The rows below give T cell receptor beta chains drawn from one sample of a study of blood T cell repertoires in COVID-19. TCRdb's table, derived via immunoSEQ multiplex PCR, lists solely in-frame clones and lacks some. The table records 150,000 to 190,000 clones, about 86% of them present only once. Sequenced material: PBMCs or T cells enriched from blood (not recorded which). The receptors originated from a man aged 50 to 59 who had recovered from COVID-19. Both conserved end residues are part of each CDR3. The order of the fields is D gene, clone size, V gene, J gene, CDR3 protein, CDR3 DNA. D genes are given only for firm matches. Clone sizes are given selectively: once, few, many, or a class where the clone is expanded.

TRBD2	.	TRBV2	TRBJ2-7	CASRGEGKGSYEQYF	TGTGCCAGCAGGGGGGAGGGGAAAGGGTCCTACGAGCAGTACTTC
TRBD2	.	TRBV29-1	TRBJ2-5	CSVESGGARQETQYF	TGCAGCGTTGAAAGCGGGGGGGCTCGCCAAGAGACCCAGTACTTC
TRBD1	.	TRBV6-5	TRBJ1-1	CASGETGLNTEAFF	TGTGCCAGCGGGGAGACAGGGTTGAACACTGAAGCTTTCTTT
.	.	TRBV5-4	TRBJ1-1	CASGRGLNTEAFF	TGTGCCAGCGGTAGGGGCTTGAACACTGAAGCTTTCTTT
TRBD2	.	TRBV7-2	TRBJ2-7	CASSLASGGLSYEQYF	TGTGCCAGCAGCTTAGCCAGCGGGGGCCTATCGTACGAGCAGTACTTC
TRBD1	.	TRBV5-1	TRBJ1-2	CASSLASTGNGYTF	TGCGCCAGCAGCTTGGCTTCGACAGGGAATGGCTACACCTTC
.	.	TRBV19	TRBJ2-7	CASSTRGGPYEQYF	TGTGCCAGTAGTACCCGTGGTGGCCCCTACGAGCAGTACTTC
TRBD1	few	TRBV10-3	TRBJ1-2	CAISPEGQLIYGYTF	TGTGCCATCAGTCCAGAGGGACAGCTAATCTATGGCTACACCTTC
TRBD1	.	TRBV6-5	TRBJ1-1	CASSADRGDTEAFF	TGTGCCAGCAGCGCCGACAGGGGAGACACTGAAGCTTTCTTT
.	few	TRBV4-3	TRBJ2-7	CASSQERAGSSYEQYF	TGCGCCAGCAGCCAAGAACGGGCGGGGAGCTCCTACGAGCAGTACTTC
.	.	TRBV5-8	TRBJ2-7	CASRDKAGDYEQYF	TGTGCCAGTCGGGACAAGGCAGGGGACTACGAGCAGTACTTC
TRBD1	.	TRBV29-1	TRBJ2-7	CSVARTGGYYEQYF	TGCAGCGTCGCGCGGACAGGGGGCTACTACGAGCAGTACTTC
TRBD2	.	TRBV4-1	TRBJ2-1	CASSQEPSGGANEQFF	TGCGCCAGCAGCCAAGAACCTAGCGGGGGGGCCAATGAGCAGTTCTTC
.	.	TRBV7-2	TRBJ1-5	CASSLATRNNQPQHF	TGTGCCAGCAGCTTAGCGACGAGGAATAATCAGCCCCAGCATTTT
TRBD1	.	TRBV10-3	TRBJ1-1	CAIRTRTGERTEAFF	TGTGCCATCAGAACGCGGACAGGCGAAAGGACTGAAGCTTTCTTT